Listed below are T cell receptor beta chains from one sample, sequenced in a study of cytomegalovirus exposure and HLA in healthy donors. The table came from immunoSEQ multiplex PCR; TCRdb's copy has only in-frame clones and leaves some out. The repertoire holds tens of thousands of clones, with about 73% as singletons. Sequenced material: PBMCs. The receptors stem from a man between 40 and 49 years old in good health and CMV-seronegative. The CDR3 runs from the conserved cysteine through the conserved F or W. D genes are given only for firm matches. Part of the rows lack a size; the others show once, few, many or a class for expanded clones.

J gene: TRBJ1-2
V gene: TRBV28
D gene: NA
clone size: NA
CDR3 protein: CASSLVGNYGYTF
CDR3 DNA: TGTGCCAGCAGTTTAGTCGGGAACTATGGCTACACCTTC

J gene: TRBJ2-7
V gene: TRBV28
D gene: NA
clone size: NA
CDR3 protein: CASSSTGSSYEQYF
CDR3 DNA: TGTGCCAGCAGTTCAACAGGGTCGTCCTACGAGCAGTACTTC

J gene: TRBJ1-5
V gene: TRBV5-1
D gene: NA
clone size: once
CDR3 protein: CAGSFEAGYQPQHF
CDR3 DNA: TGCGCCGGCAGCTTCGAGGCAGGGTATCAGCCCCAGCATTTT

J gene: TRBJ2-1
V gene: TRBV6-4
D gene: TRBD2
clone size: NA
CDR3 protein: CASRLEAGTSYEQFF
CDR3 DNA: TGTGCCAGCAGGCTTGAGGCCGGGACTAGTTATGAGCAGTTCTTC

J gene: TRBJ2-1
V gene: TRBV5-4
D gene: TRBD2
clone size: NA
CDR3 protein: CASSLTSAANEQFF
CDR3 DNA: TGTGCCAGCAGCTTGACTAGCGCGGCCAATGAGCAGTTCTTC

J gene: TRBJ2-3
V gene: TRBV29-1
D gene: TRBD2
clone size: NA
CDR3 protein: CSVAQREGPDTQYF
CDR3 DNA: TGCAGCGTCGCCCAGCGGGAGGGCCCAGATACGCAGTATTTT

J gene: TRBJ2-7
V gene: TRBV7-8
D gene: NA
clone size: NA
CDR3 protein: CASSLGVVGEQYF
CDR3 DNA: TGTGCCAGCAGCTTAGGTGTTGTCGGGGAGCAGTACTTC

J gene: TRBJ2-7
V gene: TRBV2
D gene: NA
clone size: NA
CDR3 protein: CASSEFQFSYEQYF
CDR3 DNA: TGTGCCAGCAGTGAATTCCAGTTTTCCTACGAGCAGTACTTC

J gene: TRBJ2-7
V gene: TRBV7-8
D gene: NA
clone size: few
CDR3 protein: CASSLYRAPAAAEQYF
CDR3 DNA: TGTGCCAGCAGCCTCTACAGGGCCCCCGCTGCAGCAGAGCAGTACTTC

J gene: TRBJ2-3
V gene: TRBV4-2
D gene: TRBD2
clone size: NA
CDR3 protein: CASSHLTRGLAGRSYTDTQYF
CDR3 DNA: TGTGCCAGCAGCCATCTTACCCGGGGGCTAGCGGGCCGTTCCTACACAGATACGCAGTATTTT

J gene: TRBJ1-4
V gene: TRBV7-9
D gene: TRBD1
clone size: NA
CDR3 protein: CASSPRGLGTTNEKLFF
CDR3 DNA: TGTGCCAGCAGCCCGAGGGGGCTGGGTACAACTAATGAAAAACTGTTTTTT

J gene: TRBJ2-7
V gene: TRBV7-2
D gene: NA
clone size: NA
CDR3 protein: CASTPRLVAEQYF
CDR3 DNA: TGTGCCAGCACACCAAGACTAGTTGCCGAGCAGTACTTC

J gene: TRBJ1-1
V gene: TRBV10-3
D gene: TRBD1
clone size: NA
CDR3 protein: CAISLGQGMNTEAFF
CDR3 DNA: TGTGCCATCAGCCTAGGACAGGGGATGAACACTGAAGCTTTCTTT

J gene: TRBJ1-5
V gene: TRBV28
D gene: NA
clone size: NA
CDR3 protein: CASSPNGGKWGNQPQHF
CDR3 DNA: TGTGCCAGCAGCCCGAACGGGGGAAAGTGGGGCAATCAGCCCCAGCATTTT

J gene: TRBJ2-1
V gene: TRBV9
D gene: TRBD2
clone size: NA
CDR3 protein: CASSVVSGAAEQFF
CDR3 DNA: TGTGCCAGCAGCGTAGTCAGCGGGGCCGCTGAGCAGTTCTTC

J gene: TRBJ1-1
V gene: TRBV6-1
D gene: NA
clone size: NA
CDR3 protein: CASRKEGASNTEAFF
CDR3 DNA: TGTGCCAGCAGGAAAGAAGGGGCCTCGAACACTGAAGCTTTCTTT

J gene: TRBJ1-2
V gene: TRBV6-5
D gene: TRBD1
clone size: NA
CDR3 protein: CASRVQGAPVGYTF
CDR3 DNA: TGTGCCAGCAGAGTACAGGGGGCTCCGGTTGGCTACACCTTC

J gene: TRBJ2-1
V gene: TRBV14
D gene: TRBD1
clone size: NA
CDR3 protein: CASSQRAGTGPGNEQFF
CDR3 DNA: TGTGCCAGCAGCCAAAGGGCCGGGACAGGGCCTGGTAATGAGCAGTTCTTC

J gene: TRBJ2-2
V gene: TRBV10-3
D gene: TRBD2
clone size: NA
CDR3 protein: CAIRRRTSGNTGELFF
CDR3 DNA: TGTGCCATCAGGAGGAGGACTAGCGGGAACACCGGGGAGCTGTTTTTT

J gene: TRBJ2-7
V gene: TRBV28
D gene: TRBD2
clone size: NA
CDR3 protein: CASTSRGGTSVKQYF
CDR3 DNA: TGTGCCAGCACGTCCCGGGGGGGAACCTCGGTGAAGCAGTACTTC

J gene: TRBJ1-1
V gene: TRBV7-9
D gene: TRBD1
clone size: NA
CDR3 protein: CASSSPTGDAMNTEAFF
CDR3 DNA: TGTGCCAGCAGTTCTCCGACAGGGGATGCGATGAACACTGAAGCTTTCTTT

J gene: TRBJ1-1
V gene: TRBV7-3
D gene: TRBD1
clone size: few
CDR3 protein: CASSSGQGHTEAFF
CDR3 DNA: TGTGCCAGCAGCTCCGGACAGGGCCACACTGAAGCTTTCTTT

J gene: TRBJ2-7
V gene: TRBV28
D gene: TRBD2
clone size: NA
CDR3 protein: CASNLLAGGLEQYF
CDR3 DNA: TGTGCCAGCAACTTACTAGCGGGAGGGCTCGAGCAGTACTTC

J gene: TRBJ2-7
V gene: TRBV19
D gene: TRBD2
clone size: NA
CDR3 protein: CASSKRDNGLEQYF
CDR3 DNA: TGTGCCAGTAGTAAGCGGGATAATGGGCTCGAGCAGTACTTC

J gene: TRBJ1-5
V gene: TRBV7-9
D gene: NA
clone size: NA
CDR3 protein: CASDDNRQAGQPQHF
CDR3 DNA: TGTGCCAGCGATGATAACCGGCAGGCTGGTCAGCCCCAGCATTTT

J gene: TRBJ1-5
V gene: TRBV6-1
D gene: NA
clone size: NA
CDR3 protein: CASSFGQNNQPQHF
CDR3 DNA: TGTGCCAGCAGTTTTGGCCAAAACAATCAGCCCCAGCATTTT

J gene: TRBJ2-7
V gene: TRBV27
D gene: NA
clone size: NA
CDR3 protein: CASRSGGGNSYEQYF
CDR3 DNA: TGTGCCAGCCGCAGTGGCGGAGGCAATTCCTACGAGCAGTACTTC

J gene: TRBJ2-1
V gene: TRBV29-1
D gene: NA
clone size: NA
CDR3 protein: CSVVHAGTYNEQFF
CDR3 DNA: TGCAGCGTAGTCCATGCGGGGACCTACAATGAGCAGTTCTTC

J gene: TRBJ2-2
V gene: TRBV5-6
D gene: TRBD1
clone size: NA
CDR3 protein: CASSFGQGAGTGELFF
CDR3 DNA: TGTGCCAGCAGCTTTGGTCAGGGGGCGGGCACCGGGGAGCTGTTTTTT

J gene: TRBJ1-1
V gene: TRBV28
D gene: NA
clone size: NA
CDR3 protein: CASSLIRTNTEAFF
CDR3 DNA: TGTGCCAGCAGTTTGATTAGGACTAACACTGAAGCTTTCTTT

J gene: TRBJ2-5
V gene: TRBV18
D gene: TRBD2
clone size: NA
CDR3 protein: CASSLAGGPGETQYF
CDR3 DNA: TGTGCCAGCTCACTAGCGGGAGGGCCGGGAGAGACCCAGTACTTC

J gene: TRBJ1-2
V gene: TRBV7-9
D gene: TRBD1
clone size: NA
CDR3 protein: CASSLTGAGYTF
CDR3 DNA: TGTGCCAGCAGCCTGACAGGGGCTGGCTACACCTTC

J gene: TRBJ1-5
V gene: TRBV27
D gene: NA
clone size: NA
CDR3 protein: CASSTAGVAQPQHF
CDR3 DNA: TGTGCCAGCAGTACTGCAGGGGTCGCTCAGCCCCAGCATTTT

J gene: TRBJ2-5
V gene: TRBV7-6
D gene: TRBD1
clone size: few
CDR3 protein: CASSTGQGRPQYF
CDR3 DNA: TGTGCCAGCAGCACCGGACAGGGTAGGCCCCAGTACTTC

J gene: TRBJ2-7
V gene: TRBV4-1
D gene: NA
clone size: NA
CDR3 protein: CASSQIHGGSSYEQYF
CDR3 DNA: TGCGCTAGCAGCCAAATCCACGGGGGTAGCTCCTACGAGCAGTACTTC

J gene: TRBJ2-7
V gene: TRBV27
D gene: TRBD1
clone size: NA
CDR3 protein: CASSGDRGHYEQYF
CDR3 DNA: TGTGCCAGCAGTGGTGACAGGGGCCACTACGAGCAGTACTTC

J gene: TRBJ2-2
V gene: TRBV6-1
D gene: TRBD1
clone size: NA
CDR3 protein: CASSEGPTGLNTGELFF
CDR3 DNA: TGTGCCAGCAGTGAAGGGCCGACAGGGCTGAACACCGGGGAGCTGTTTTTT

J gene: TRBJ2-3
V gene: TRBV28
D gene: TRBD1
clone size: once
CDR3 protein: CASELTGGQGNNGPPSDTQYF
CDR3 DNA: TGTGCCAGCGAACTCACAGGGGGGCAGGGGAACAACGGACCTCCCTCAGATACGCAGTATTTT

J gene: TRBJ2-2
V gene: TRBV4-2
D gene: NA
clone size: NA
CDR3 protein: CASSQDLRRANTGELFF
CDR3 DNA: TGTGCCAGCAGCCAAGATTTAAGGCGGGCGAACACCGGGGAGCTGTTTTTT

J gene: TRBJ2-1
V gene: TRBV10-2
D gene: TRBD2
clone size: once
CDR3 protein: CASIDGRAYNEQFF
CDR3 DNA: TGCGCCAGCATCGACGGGAGGGCCTACAATGAGCAGTTCTTC

J gene: TRBJ2-7
V gene: TRBV30
D gene: NA
clone size: NA
CDR3 protein: CAWSQSLSYEQYF
CDR3 DNA: TGTGCCTGGAGCCAGTCTCTCTCCTACGAGCAGTACTTC

J gene: TRBJ2-7
V gene: TRBV5-1
D gene: TRBD2
clone size: NA
CDR3 protein: CASSSRTSGPSYEQYF
CDR3 DNA: TGCGCCAGCAGCTCCCGGACTAGCGGGCCCTCCTACGAGCAGTACTTC

J gene: TRBJ2-3
V gene: TRBV19
D gene: NA
clone size: NA
CDR3 protein: CASSIGQRGTDTQYF
CDR3 DNA: TGTGCCAGTAGTATCGGCCAGCGGGGCACAGATACGCAGTATTTT

J gene: TRBJ2-1
V gene: TRBV18
D gene: NA
clone size: few
CDR3 protein: CASSPVGGNEQFF
CDR3 DNA: TGTGCCAGCTCACCAGTCGGGGGCAATGAGCAGTTCTTC

J gene: TRBJ2-5
V gene: TRBV29-1
D gene: TRBD2
clone size: NA
CDR3 protein: CSVRTSGETQYF
CDR3 DNA: TGCAGCGTTCGGACTAGCGGAGAGACCCAGTACTTC